The rows below give T cell receptor beta chains drawn from one sample of a study of T cell clonotyping in hematopoietic cell transplantation. Assay used: immunoSEQ multiplex PCR; TCRdb lists only in-frame clones, some missing. The sample has tens of thousands of clones, roughly 94% seen once. The sequenced sample consisted of peripheral blood mononuclear cells. These receptors originate from a woman aged 45-65 years in good health. Some clones in this sample may be carry-over from other donors' samples. The CDR3 runs from the conserved cysteine through the conserved F or W.

V	J	CDR3
TRBV23-1	TRBJ2-7	CASSQSWDRYSYEQYF
TRBV6-1	TRBJ1-3	CASSTSLLTIYF
TRBV6-1	TRBJ2-7	CASSELIYEQYF
TRBV11-1	TRBJ1-2	CASSLAGGRAGYTF
TRBV9	TRBJ1-3	CASSVEGPDSGNTIYF
TRBV11-3	TRBJ2-5	CASSPPLQETQYF
TRBV6-1	TRBJ1-1	CASSEEGTLTGLNTEAFF
TRBV7-8	TRBJ2-1	CASSLGAAPNEQFF
TRBV10-3	TRBJ1-1	CAISESLNTEAFF
TRBV6-5	TRBJ1-2	CASTALGGVGGYTF
TRBV30	TRBJ1-2	CAWTPLDREDYGYTF
TRBV6-5	TRBJ2-7	CASSSTLHEQYF
TRBV9	TRBJ2-2	CASSAGGTGELFF
TRBV6-5	TRBJ1-5	CASSQAGQGSQPQHF
TRBV6-5	TRBJ2-1	CASSTPAGADNEQFF
TRBV6-6	TRBJ1-5	CASSADRGSNQPQHF
TRBV14	TRBJ2-7	CASSQIIGYEQYF
TRBV11-2	TRBJ1-2	CASSSQDRSYTF
TRBV28	TRBJ2-7	CACGPEQYF
TRBV28	TRBJ1-2	CASSFLAGAYGYTF
TRBV5-1	TRBJ2-5	CASSLESGAGQETQYF
TRBV4-2	TRBJ2-1	CASSQTTGASYNEQFF
TRBV27	TRBJ2-7	CASSFAGTSTYEQYF
TRBV2	TRBJ2-3	CASSVDRRFASTDTQYF